This T cell receptor beta chain is drawn from a study of beta chain features in type 1 diabetes. Central memory, naive, regulatory and stem cell-like memory CD4+ cells were sorted by CD45RO/CCR7/CD25/CD127/CD95/CD27. Every isolated RNA sample was fully reverse transcribed, so sequencing captured expressed TCRB transcripts. The table came from immunoSEQ multiplex PCR; TCRdb's copy has only in-frame clones and leaves some out. The sample has over 150,000 clones; about 13% are singletons. V was trimmed by 4 bases and J by 4 bases, leaving 8 bases between them. Germline assignment: CDR1 SGHAT and CDR2 FQNNGV. CDR3 length: 13 residues.

The sequence was obtained from a woman between 18 and 30 years old in good health. Material for sequencing was central memory CD4+ T cells from blood. The chain has TRBV11-2 and TRBJ2-1; D remains unclear. The DNA of the CDR3 is TGTGCCAGCAGCTCCCATCCATACAATGAGCAGTTCTTC. It specifies CASSSHPYNEQFF.